The clone carrying this T cell receptor (beta chain) was observed at least ten times. Its antigen remains unidentified. The data were obtained in a study of blood T cells in healthy people across ages. Whole-study results and caveats: From one million sequenced T cells, diversity estimates were lower bounds.

The individuals who served as donors were healthy Caucasians living in Russia, aged roughly 6 to 90. Collection of 8.5 to 10 milliliters of peripheral blood was performed for each donor. Combining a sample-barcoded 5' primer with a J-beta primer mix, a second PCR ran for 7 to 11 cycles. TCRdb reanalysed the 5' RACE reads using MiXCR and keeps one entry per CDR3 protein. The sample consists of around 870,000 distinct CDR3 sequences, under 30% of them appearing once. Trimming stripped 5 bases from V and 2 bases from J, with 4 bases between. The V gene's germline CDR1 is SGHTA and CDR2 FQGNSA. The CDR3 covers 11 residues.

Input material: blood. The chain has TRBV7-2 and TRBJ2-7; D is ambiguous. The clonotype originates from a woman older than 75 in good health. For the CDR3, the DNA is TGTGCCAGCAGCGCCGCCTACGAGCAGTACTTC. It yields the protein CASSAAYEQYF.